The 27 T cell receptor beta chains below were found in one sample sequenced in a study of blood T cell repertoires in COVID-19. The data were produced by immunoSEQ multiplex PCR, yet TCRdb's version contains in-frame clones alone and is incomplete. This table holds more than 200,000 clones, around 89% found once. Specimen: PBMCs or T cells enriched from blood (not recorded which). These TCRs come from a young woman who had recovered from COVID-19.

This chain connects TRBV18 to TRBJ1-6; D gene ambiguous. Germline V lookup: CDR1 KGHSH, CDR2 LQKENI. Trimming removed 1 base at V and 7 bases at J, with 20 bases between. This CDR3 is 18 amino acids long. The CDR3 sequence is CASSPHLLNRQENSPLHF. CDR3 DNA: TGTGCCAGCTCACCACATTTGTTGAATAGACAAGAAAATTCACCCCTCCACTTT.

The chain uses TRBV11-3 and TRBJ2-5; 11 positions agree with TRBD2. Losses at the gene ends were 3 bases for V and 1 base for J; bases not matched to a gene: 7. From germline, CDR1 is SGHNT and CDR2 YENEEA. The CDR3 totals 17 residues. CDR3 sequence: CASSLTSGMTGQETQYF. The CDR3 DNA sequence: TGTGCCAGCAGCTTGACTAGCGGGATGACGGGCCAAGAGACCCAGTACTTC.

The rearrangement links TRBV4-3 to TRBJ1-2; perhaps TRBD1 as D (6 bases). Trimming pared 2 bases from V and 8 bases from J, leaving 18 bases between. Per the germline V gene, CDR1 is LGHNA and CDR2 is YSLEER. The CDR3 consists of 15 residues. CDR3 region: CASSQSTGNVGGYTF. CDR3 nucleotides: TGCGCCAGCAGCCAATCAACAGGGAATGTGGGCGGCTACACCTTC.

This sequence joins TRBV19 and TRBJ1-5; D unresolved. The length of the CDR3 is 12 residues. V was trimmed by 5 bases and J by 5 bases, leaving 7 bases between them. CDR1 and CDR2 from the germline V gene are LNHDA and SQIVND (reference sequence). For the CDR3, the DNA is TGTGCCAGTAGTCCTCGGGATCAGCCCCAGCATTTT. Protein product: CASSPRDQPQHF.

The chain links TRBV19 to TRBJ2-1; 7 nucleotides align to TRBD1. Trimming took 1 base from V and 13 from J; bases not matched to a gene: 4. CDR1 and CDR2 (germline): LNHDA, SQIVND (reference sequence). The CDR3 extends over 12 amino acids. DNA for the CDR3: TGTGCCAGTAGTATAGGAGACAGGGTCCAGTTCTTC. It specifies CASSIGDRVQFF.

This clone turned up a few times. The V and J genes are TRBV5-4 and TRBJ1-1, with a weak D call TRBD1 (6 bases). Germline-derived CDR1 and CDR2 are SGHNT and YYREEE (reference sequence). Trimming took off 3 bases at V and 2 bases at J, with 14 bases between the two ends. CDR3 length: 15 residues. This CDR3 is CASSWEVRGNTEAFF. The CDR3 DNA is TGTGCCAGCAGCTGGGAAGTCAGGGGAAACACTGAAGCTTTCTTT.

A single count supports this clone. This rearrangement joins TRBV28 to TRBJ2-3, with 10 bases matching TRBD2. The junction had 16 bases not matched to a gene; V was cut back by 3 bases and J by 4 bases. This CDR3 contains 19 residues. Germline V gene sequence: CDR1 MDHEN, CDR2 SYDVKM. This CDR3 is CASSFYPSTAGGQSDTQYF. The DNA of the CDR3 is TGTGCCAGCAGTTTCTACCCTAGCACAGCGGGAGGGCAGTCAGATACGCAGTATTTT.

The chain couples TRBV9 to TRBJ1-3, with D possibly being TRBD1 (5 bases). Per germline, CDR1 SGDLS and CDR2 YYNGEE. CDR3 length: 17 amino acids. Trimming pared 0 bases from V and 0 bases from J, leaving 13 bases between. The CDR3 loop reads CASSVAGHKFSGNTIYF. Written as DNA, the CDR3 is TGTGCCAGCAGCGTAGCAGGACACAAATTCTCTGGAAACACCATATATTTT.

CDR3 sequence (DNA): TGTGCCAGCAGCGCTGGGACAGGGGGCGCCAGCTATGGCTACACCTTC. This gives the protein CASSAGTGGASYGYTF. The rearrangement joins TRBV9 to TRBJ1-2; 12 nucleotides match TRBD1. V trimming: 3 bases; J trimming: 4 bases; junction bases outside the gene matches: 7. CDR1 and CDR2 from the germline V gene are SGDLS and YYNGEE. This CDR3 has 16 residues. Drawing the rest from reference TRBV9 and TRBJ1-2, the complete variable domain is DSGVTQTPKHLITATGQRVTLRCSPRSGDLSVYWYQQSLDQGLQFLIQYYNGEERAKGNILERFSAQQFPDLHSELNLSSLELGDSALYFCASSAGTGGASYGYTFGSGTRLTVV.

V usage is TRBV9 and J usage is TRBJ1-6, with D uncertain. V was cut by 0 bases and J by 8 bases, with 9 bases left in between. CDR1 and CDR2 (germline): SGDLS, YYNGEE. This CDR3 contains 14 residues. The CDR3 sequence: CASSVGGNYSPLHF. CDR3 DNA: TGTGCCAGCAGCGTAGGAGGGAATTATTCACCCCTCCACTTT.

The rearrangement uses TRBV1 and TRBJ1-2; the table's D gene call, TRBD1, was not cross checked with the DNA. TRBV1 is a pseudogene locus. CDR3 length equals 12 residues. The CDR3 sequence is CTSSHLTDGYTF. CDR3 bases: TGCACCAGCAGCCACCTGACAGATGGCTACACCTTC.

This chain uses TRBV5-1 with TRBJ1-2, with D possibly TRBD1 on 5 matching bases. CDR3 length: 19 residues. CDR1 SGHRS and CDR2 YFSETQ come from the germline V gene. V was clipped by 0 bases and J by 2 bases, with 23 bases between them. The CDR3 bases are TGCGCCAGCAGCTTGGGGGGTTCCACAGGTGCATTCCCGAACTATGGCTACACCTTC. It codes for CASSLGGSTGAFPNYGYTF.

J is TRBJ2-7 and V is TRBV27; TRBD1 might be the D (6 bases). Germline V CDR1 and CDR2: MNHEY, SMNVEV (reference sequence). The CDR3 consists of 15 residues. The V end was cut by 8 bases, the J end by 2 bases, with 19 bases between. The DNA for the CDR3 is TGTGCCAGCGGGGCATCGGGACACAGGGCCTACGAGCAGTACTTC. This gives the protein CASGASGHRAYEQYF.

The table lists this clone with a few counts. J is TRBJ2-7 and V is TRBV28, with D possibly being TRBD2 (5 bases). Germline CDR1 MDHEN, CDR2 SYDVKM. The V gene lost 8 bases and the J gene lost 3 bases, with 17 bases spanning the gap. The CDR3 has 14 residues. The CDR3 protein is CASGLSGTFYEQYF. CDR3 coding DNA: TGTGCCAGCGGGCTCAGCGGCACCTTCTACGAGCAGTACTTC.

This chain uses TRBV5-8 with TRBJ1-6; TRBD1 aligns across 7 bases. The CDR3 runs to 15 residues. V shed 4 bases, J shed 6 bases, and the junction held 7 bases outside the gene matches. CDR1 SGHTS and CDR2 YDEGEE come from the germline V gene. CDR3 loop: CASSDSGTANSPLHF. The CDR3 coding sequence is TGTGCCAGCAGCGACTCCGGGACAGCTAATTCACCCCTCCACTTT.

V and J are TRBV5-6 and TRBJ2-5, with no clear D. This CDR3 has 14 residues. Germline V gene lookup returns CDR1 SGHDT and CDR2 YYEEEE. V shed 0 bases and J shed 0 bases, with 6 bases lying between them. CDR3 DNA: TGTGCCAGCAGCTTGGCCGACTACCAAGAGACCCAGTACTTC. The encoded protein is CASSLADYQETQYF. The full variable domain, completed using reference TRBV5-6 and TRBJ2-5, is DAGVTQSPTHLIKTRGQQVTLRCSPKSGHDTVSWYQQALGQGPQFIFQYYEEEERQRGNFPDRFSGHQFPNYSSELNVNALLLGDSALYLCASSLADYQETQYFGPGTRLLVL.

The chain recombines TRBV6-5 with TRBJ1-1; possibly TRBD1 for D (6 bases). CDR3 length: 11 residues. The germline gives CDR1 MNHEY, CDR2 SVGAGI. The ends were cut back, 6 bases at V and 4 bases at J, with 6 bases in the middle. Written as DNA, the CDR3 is TGTGCCAGCAGACAGGGCACTGAAGCTTTCTTT. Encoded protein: CASRQGTEAFF.

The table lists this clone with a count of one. Here the CDR3 DNA reads TGTGCCAGCGGAAACGGACCAGGGGACACTGAAGCTTTCTTT. Translating gives CASGNGPGDTEAFF. The chain carries TRBV2 and TRBJ1-1; a possible D gene is TRBD1 (6 bases). The germline V and J ends were trimmed by 8 bases and 3 bases, with 16 bases remaining between them. CDR1 and CDR2 (germline): SNHLY, FYNNEI. The CDR3 is 14 residues long.

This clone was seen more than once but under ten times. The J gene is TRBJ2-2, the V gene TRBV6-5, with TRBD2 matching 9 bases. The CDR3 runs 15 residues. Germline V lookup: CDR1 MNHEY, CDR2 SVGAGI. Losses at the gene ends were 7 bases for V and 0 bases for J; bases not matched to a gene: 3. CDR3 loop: CASTGLAANTGELFF. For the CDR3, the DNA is TGTGCCAGCACGGGACTAGCCGCGAACACCGGGGAGCTGTTTTTT.

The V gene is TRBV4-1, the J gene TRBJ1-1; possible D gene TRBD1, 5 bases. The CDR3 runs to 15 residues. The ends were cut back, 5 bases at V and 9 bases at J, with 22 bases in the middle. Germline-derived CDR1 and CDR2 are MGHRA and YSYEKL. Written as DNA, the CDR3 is TGCGCCAGCAGCTCATATCGGGAGCCAGGGAGCAAAGCTTTCTTT. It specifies CASSSYREPGSKAFF.

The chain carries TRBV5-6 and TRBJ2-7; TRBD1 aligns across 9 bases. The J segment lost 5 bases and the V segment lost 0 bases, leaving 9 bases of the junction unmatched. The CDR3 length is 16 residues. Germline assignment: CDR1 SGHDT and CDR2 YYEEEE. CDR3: CASSLAGRDRVDEQYF. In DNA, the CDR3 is TGTGCCAGCAGCTTGGCCGGCCGGGACAGGGTGGACGAGCAGTACTTC.

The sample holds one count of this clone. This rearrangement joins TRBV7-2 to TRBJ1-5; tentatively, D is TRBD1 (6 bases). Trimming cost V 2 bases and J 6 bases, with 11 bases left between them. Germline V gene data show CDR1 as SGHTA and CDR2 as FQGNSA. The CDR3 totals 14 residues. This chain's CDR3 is CASSLWDIAQPQHF. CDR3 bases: TGTGCCAGCAGCTTATGGGACATTGCTCAGCCCCAGCATTTT. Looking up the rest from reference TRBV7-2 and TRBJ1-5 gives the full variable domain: GAGVSQSPSNKVTEKGKDVELRCDPISGHTALYWYRQSLGQGLEFLIYFQGNSAPDKSGLPSDRFSAERTGGSVSTLTIQRTQQEDSAVYLCASSLWDIAQPQHFGDGTRLSIL.

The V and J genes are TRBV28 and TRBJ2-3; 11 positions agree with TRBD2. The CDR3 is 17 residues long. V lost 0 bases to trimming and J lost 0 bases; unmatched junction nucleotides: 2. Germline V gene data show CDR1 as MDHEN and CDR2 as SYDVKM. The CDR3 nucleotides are TGTGCCAGCAGTTTATGGACTAGCGGGGCGAGCACAGATACGCAGTATTTT. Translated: CASSLWTSGASTDTQYF.

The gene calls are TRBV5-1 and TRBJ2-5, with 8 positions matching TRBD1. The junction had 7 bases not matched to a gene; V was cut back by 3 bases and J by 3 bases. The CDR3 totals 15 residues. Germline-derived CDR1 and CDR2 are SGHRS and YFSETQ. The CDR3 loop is CASSWRTGWEETQYF. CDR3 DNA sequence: TGCGCCAGCAGCTGGAGGACAGGGTGGGAAGAGACCCAGTACTTC.

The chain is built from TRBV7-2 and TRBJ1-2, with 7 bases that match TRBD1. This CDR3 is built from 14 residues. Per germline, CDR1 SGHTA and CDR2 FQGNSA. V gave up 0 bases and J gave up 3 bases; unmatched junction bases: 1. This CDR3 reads CASSLAGGDYGYTF. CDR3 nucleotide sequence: TGTGCCAGCAGCTTAGCAGGGGGCGACTATGGCTACACCTTC. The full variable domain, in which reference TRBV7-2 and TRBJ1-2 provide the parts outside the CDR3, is GAGVSQSPSNKVTEKGKDVELRCDPISGHTALYWYRQSLGQGLEFLIYFQGNSAPDKSGLPSDRFSAERTGGSVSTLTIQRTQQEDSAVYLCASSLAGGDYGYTFGSGTRLTVV.

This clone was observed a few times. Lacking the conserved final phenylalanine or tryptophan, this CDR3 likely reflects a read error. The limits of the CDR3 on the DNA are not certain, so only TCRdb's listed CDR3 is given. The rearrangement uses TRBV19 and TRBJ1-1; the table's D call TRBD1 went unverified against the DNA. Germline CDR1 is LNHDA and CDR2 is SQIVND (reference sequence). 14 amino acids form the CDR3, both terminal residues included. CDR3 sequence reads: CASSPTGFEAARLI.

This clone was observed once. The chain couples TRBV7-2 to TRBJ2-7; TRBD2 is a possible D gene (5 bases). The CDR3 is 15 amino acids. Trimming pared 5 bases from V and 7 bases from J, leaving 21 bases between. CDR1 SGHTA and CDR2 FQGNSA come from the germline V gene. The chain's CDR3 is CASSLSGVEPLEQYF. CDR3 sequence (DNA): TGTGCCAGCAGCCTCAGCGGTGTCGAGCCCCTGGAGCAGTACTTC.